This TCR beta chain emerged from a study of regulatory T cells in long-lasting Graves disease. Study results and caveats: Persistent disease samples used TRBV28, TRBJ1-2 and TRBJ2-5 preferentially.

This sample's time point: persistent/refractory GD, antithyroid drugs over 5 years with positive TRAb. The TCR library was made from RNA that had been extracted from PBMCs in TRIzol. According to the study, TCR beta libraries were built with iRepertoire HTBI primers and CDR3-region Arm-PCR. MiXCR was run by TCRdb on the multiplex PCR reads, yielding one entry per CDR3 protein. The top ten clones hold around an eighth of a sample with 400,000 to 500,000 distinct CDR3 sequences, 21% of them seen once. This clonotype is a singleton in its sample. The antigen remains undetermined. The CDR3 length is 15 residues. Unmatched junction bases numbered 7, after V lost 6 bases and J lost 3 bases.

The sample consisted of peripheral blood mononuclear cells (PBMCs), taken when the disease was refractory, from a patient treated with antithyroid drugs. The chain carries TRBV12-3 or TRBV12-4 and TRBJ2-1, with 8 bases that match TRBD1. The sequence derives from a female donor with Graves disease. The CDR3 loop reads CASSQGTGRYNEQFF. The CDR3 DNA follows: TGTGCCAGCAGCCAGGGGACAGGACGCTACAATGAGCAGTTCTTC.